The present TCR beta chain was sequenced within a study of vaccination and CD4 T cells after COVID-19 (dated by TCRdb to about 2022). In terms of the full investigation: Convalescent patients had a positive SARS-CoV-2 result on nasal swab PCR, and of these patients, several had mild disease and one had severe disease. In the convalescent cohort there were six males and four females, among whom were two Hispanic individuals, seven Caucasians, two Asians and one multiracial person. Two doses of either the Pfizer-BioNTech BNT162b2 vaccine (n=8) or the Moderna mRNA-1273 vaccine (n=2) were administered to participants. Post-COVID blood samples from convalescent patients were collected a median of around 100 days after diagnosis, with a range of roughly 35 to 161 days. The time from the second vaccine dose to post-vaccine blood sampling had a median of roughly 70 days and ranged from roughly 13 to 241 days. The cultures were stimulated with overlapping spike peptide pools from SARS-CoV-2 and from the common cold coronaviruses HCoV-NL63, HCoV-OC43 and HCoV-229E. In control cultures, a CEFX viral epitope pool was used as positive control, an HIV-1 Nef peptide pool was used as negative control, or no peptide was added. The spike-specific CD4+ TCR repertoire was compared before and after mRNA vaccination in fewer than eleven COVID-19 convalescent patients and a few infection-naive healthy vaccine recipients.

The paper as a whole reports these results and caveats: Among the post-vaccine SARS-CoV-2-reactive clones in convalescent patients, a median approximately 90% showed up only after vaccination, which suggests vaccine-specific priming. Of the vaccine-specific clones found in convalescent patients, nearly all (304 of 307) were mono-reactive for SARS-CoV-2 spike instead of being cross-reactive with common cold coronaviruses. An increase in the median number of SARS-CoV-2-reactive clonotypes from 20 to 25 after infection to roughly 38 after vaccination was observed, but the change was not found to be significant. The study included relatively few convalescent patients and did not analyze early timepoints after natural infection.

This clonotype occurred a few times. No antigen is known for it. The sample holds no much larger clone one base away, and base qualities are not on file. The protocol used for the library was PCR. At the Johns Hopkins FTIC core, DNA from the cultured CD4+ T cells underwent TCR sequencing with the Oncomine TCR Beta short-read assay. Genomic DNA was extracted from the cultured CD4+ T cells with the QIAamp micro DNA kit. Oncomine TCR Beta libraries from cultured CD4+ T cells were pooled with unique dual indexes and sequenced on an Illumina iSeq 100. In the original analysis: Non-productive sequences were filtered out, and CDR3s that did not start with C, did not end with F or W, or were shorter than 7 amino acids were discarded. Antigen-specific clonotypes were identified using the MANAFEST web application through comparison of peptide-stimulated wells with reference and other culture wells. Positive clones required FDR below 0.05, an odds ratio above 5, and productive frequency above 0.1% in at least two of three replicate wells. A clonotype was classed as cross-reactive if the clonotype showed significant expansion both in SARS-CoV-2 spike wells and in at least one common cold coronavirus spike condition. Using R version 3.6.1, CDR3 homology was evaluated through Levenshtein distances (stringdist) along with unrooted phylogenetic trees (ape). In-frame beta chains were kept once TCRdb had trimmed the public reads at Q25 with fastp and called clones with MiXCR. Every entry covers one CDR3 protein and lists the most common genes and DNA from its rows. What appears here as the V and J calls and clone size reflects TCRdb's work, not the paper's. In this sample the table shows 17,000 or so distinct CDR3 sequences, less than 35% of which occur a single time. The leading ten clones occupy around 16% of the sample.

What the treatment or condition label conveys for this sample: roughly ten-day PBMC culture with coronavirus spike peptide pools or control peptides (ViraFEST assay). The study used the ViraFEST assay, which expanded antigen-specific T cells with peptide pools and then identified expanded clonotypes by TCR sequencing. The convalescent patients' positive SARS-CoV-2 PCR tests fell between March and December 2020, which was before the Alpha, Beta and Delta variants emerged in the United States. Each well held millions of PBMCs cultured in IMDM containing roughly 5.4% human AB serum and about 10 IU/ml IL-2, with approximately 9.2 ug/ml peptide pools added. Half of the culture medium was replaced with fresh IL-2-containing medium on days 3 and 7. After around 11 days of culture, CD4+ T cells were isolated by negative selection using the EasySep CD4+ T cell isolation kit. Ficoll-Paque Plus gradient centrifugation was used to isolate PBMCs from whole blood, and the isolated PBMCs were then either used fresh or cryopreserved at -140C. Culture conditions were generally each tested in triplicate wells.

CDR1 SGHNT and CDR2 YYREEE were looked up in the germline V gene (reference sequence). V and J lose 4 bases and 0 bases, and a span of 13 bases separates them. The CDR3 covers 15 residues, taking in both the cysteine and the phenylalanine. The retained sequence is limited to the CDR3, 45 bases, with the frame set at the first base. The rearranged segments are TRBV5-4 and TRBJ1-1; TRBD1 is a weak D gene call, 6 bases matching. The sequence came from a human donor with COVID-19. Material for sequencing was cultured CD4+ T cells from blood. The CDR3 corresponds to CASSRQASLNTEAFF. The DNA sequence reads TGTGCCAGCAGCAGACAGGCCTCTTTGAACACTGAAGCTTTCTTT.